The T cell receptor (beta chain) described here comes from a study of blood T cell repertoires in COVID-19. Generated by immunoSEQ multiplex PCR, the TCRdb table keeps only in-frame clones and is missing some. This table has roughly 250,000 clones, around 86% appearing once. Ages ranged from roughly 18 to 100 years, with residence in 24 US areas. The sample taken for sequencing was PBMCs or T cells enriched from blood (not recorded which). The sequence was obtained from a woman in her 50s who had recovered from COVID-19.

The CDR3 sequence: CASSPTTGTGGQPQHF. In DNA, the CDR3 is TGTGCCAGCTCCCCTACAACCGGGACAGGGGGTCAGCCCCAGCATTTT. The chain uses TRBV18 and TRBJ1-5; 11 bases align to TRBD1. The CDR3 has 16 amino acids. Germline V CDR1 and CDR2: KGHSH, LQKENI. The trim removed 6 bases at V and 6 bases at J, leaving 10 bases unmatched.